Listed here is a single TCR beta chain. Its antigen is still unknown. The data originate from a study of T-cell reconstitution after alpha-beta-depleted transplantation in children. Study-wide findings and caveats: Roughly two months post-transplant, alpha-beta T cells reportedly originated from several hundred graft clones that had expanded.

As it was prepared, the TCRbeta library received unique molecular identifiers. Via MiXCR, TCRdb re-called the PCR reads, giving one row per CDR3 protein. The sample shows about 420,000 distinct CDR3 sequences, 15% to 20% of them seen only once. The sample was PBMCs, mostly from graft donor cells, taken 360 days after TCRalphabeta/CD19-depleted stem cell transplant. The receptor was derived from a boy under three years old who had a stem cell transplant for Wiskott-Aldrich syndrome, so the T cells may come from the graft donor.

CDR3 loop: CASSLGLAGGAGELFF. The CDR3, as DNA: TGTGCCAGCAGCTTAGGACTAGCGGGGGGGGCCGGGGAGCTGTTTTTT. The V gene is TRBV7-8, the J gene TRBJ2-2; 14 bases line up with TRBD2. Germline V gene lookup returns CDR1 SGHVS and CDR2 FQNEAQ. The CDR3 is made up of 16 amino acids. Trimming at V came to 1 base and at J to 6 bases, leaving 1 base not matched to a gene.